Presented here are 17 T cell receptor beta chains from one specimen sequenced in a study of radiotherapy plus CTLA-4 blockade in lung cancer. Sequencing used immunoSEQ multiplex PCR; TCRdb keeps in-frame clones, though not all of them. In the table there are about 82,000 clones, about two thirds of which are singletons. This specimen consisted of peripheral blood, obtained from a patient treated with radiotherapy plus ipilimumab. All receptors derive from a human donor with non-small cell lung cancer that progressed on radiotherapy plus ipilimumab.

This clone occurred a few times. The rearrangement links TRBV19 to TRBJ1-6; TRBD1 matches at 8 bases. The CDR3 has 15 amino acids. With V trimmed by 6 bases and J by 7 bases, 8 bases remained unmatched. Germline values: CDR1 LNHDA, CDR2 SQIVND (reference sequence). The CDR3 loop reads CASRPRGQDNSPLHF. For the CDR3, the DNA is TGTGCCAGTAGGCCCCGGGGACAGGACAATTCACCCCTCCACTTT.

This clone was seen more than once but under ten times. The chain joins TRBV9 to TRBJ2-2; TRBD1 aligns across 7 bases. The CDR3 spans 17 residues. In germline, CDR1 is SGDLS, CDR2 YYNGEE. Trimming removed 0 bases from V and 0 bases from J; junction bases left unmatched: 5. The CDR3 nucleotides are TGTGCCAGCAGCGTAGCACGAGACAGGGCGAACACCGGGGAGCTGTTTTTT. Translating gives CASSVARDRANTGELFF. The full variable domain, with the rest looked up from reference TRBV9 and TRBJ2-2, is DSGVTQTPKHLITATGQRVTLRCSPRSGDLSVYWYQQSLDQGLQFLIQYYNGEERAKGNILERFSAQQFPDLHSELNLSSLELGDSALYFCASSVARDRANTGELFFGEGSRLTVL.

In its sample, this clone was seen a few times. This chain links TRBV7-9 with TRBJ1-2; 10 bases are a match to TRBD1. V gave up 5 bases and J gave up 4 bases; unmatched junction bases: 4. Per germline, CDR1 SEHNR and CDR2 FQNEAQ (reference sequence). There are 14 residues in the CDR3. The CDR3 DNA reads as TGTGCCAGCAGCCCCGGGACAGGGGTCTATGGCTACACCTTC. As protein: CASSPGTGVYGYTF.

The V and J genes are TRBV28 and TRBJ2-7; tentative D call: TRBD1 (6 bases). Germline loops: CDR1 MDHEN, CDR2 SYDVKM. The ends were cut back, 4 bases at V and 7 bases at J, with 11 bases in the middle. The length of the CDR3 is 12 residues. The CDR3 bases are TGTGCCAGCAGTTCCAGGGGCCTGGAGCAGTACTTC. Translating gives CASSSRGLEQYF.

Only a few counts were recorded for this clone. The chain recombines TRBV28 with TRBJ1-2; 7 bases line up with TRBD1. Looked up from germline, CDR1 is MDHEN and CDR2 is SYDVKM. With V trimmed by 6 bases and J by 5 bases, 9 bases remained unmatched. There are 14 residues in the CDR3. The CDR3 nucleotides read TGTGCCAGCAGACCCTCCGACAGGGATTATGGCTACACCTTC. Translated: CASRPSDRDYGYTF.

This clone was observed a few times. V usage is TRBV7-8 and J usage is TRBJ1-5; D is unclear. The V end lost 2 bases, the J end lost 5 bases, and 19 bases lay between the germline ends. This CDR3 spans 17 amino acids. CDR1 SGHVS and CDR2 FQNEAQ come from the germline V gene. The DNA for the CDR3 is TGTGCCAGCAGCTTACCGGGTGGCAGAGACGCGGATCAGCCCCAGCATTTT. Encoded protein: CASSLPGGRDADQPQHF.

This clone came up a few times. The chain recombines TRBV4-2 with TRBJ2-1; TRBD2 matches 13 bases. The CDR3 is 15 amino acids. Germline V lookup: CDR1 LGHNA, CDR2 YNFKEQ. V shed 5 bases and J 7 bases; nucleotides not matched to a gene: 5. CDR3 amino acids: CASSSGLAGVNEQFF. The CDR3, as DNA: TGTGCCAGCAGCTCCGGACTAGCGGGAGTGAATGAGCAGTTCTTC.

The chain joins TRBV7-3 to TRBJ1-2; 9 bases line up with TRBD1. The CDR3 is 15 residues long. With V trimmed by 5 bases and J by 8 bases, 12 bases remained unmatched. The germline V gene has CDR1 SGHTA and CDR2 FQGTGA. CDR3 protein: CASSPLTGGQGGYTF. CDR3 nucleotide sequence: TGTGCCAGCAGCCCCCTGACAGGGGGGCAGGGGGGCTACACCTTC.

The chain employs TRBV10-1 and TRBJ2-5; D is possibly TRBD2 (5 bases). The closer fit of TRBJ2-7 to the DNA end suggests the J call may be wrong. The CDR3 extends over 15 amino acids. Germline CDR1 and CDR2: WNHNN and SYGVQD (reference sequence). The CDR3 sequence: CASSESVAGNYEQYF. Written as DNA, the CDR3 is TGCGCCAGCAGTGAAAGTGTTGCCGGGAACTACGAGCAGTACTTC.

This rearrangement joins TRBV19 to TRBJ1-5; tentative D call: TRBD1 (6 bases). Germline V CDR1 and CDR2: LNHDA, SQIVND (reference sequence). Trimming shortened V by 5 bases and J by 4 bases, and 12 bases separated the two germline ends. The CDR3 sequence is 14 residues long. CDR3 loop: CASSPRQVNQPQHF. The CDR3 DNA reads TGTGCCAGTAGTCCCCGACAGGTTAATCAGCCCCAGCATTTT.

For the CDR3, the DNA is TGTGCCAGCAGCTGGACGGTAGCGGACTATGGCTACACCTTC. Protein: CASSWTVADYGYTF. V is TRBV7-2 and J is TRBJ1-2; D gene unclear. There are 14 residues in the CDR3. The V end was cut by 4 bases, the J end by 3 bases, with 12 bases between. Germline V gene sequence: CDR1 SGHTA, CDR2 FQGNSA.

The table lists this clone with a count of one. Written as DNA, the CDR3 is TGTGCCAGCAGCCCAACCTCCGGGACAGGGGGCAGTTGGTATGGCTACACCTTC. Translation gives CASSPTSGTGGSWYGYTF. This chain joins TRBV4-2 and TRBJ1-2; 12 nucleotides align to TRBD1. The germline gives CDR1 LGHNA, CDR2 YNFKEQ. Losses at the gene ends were 4 bases for V and 5 bases for J; bases not matched to a gene: 14. This CDR3 spans 18 amino acids.

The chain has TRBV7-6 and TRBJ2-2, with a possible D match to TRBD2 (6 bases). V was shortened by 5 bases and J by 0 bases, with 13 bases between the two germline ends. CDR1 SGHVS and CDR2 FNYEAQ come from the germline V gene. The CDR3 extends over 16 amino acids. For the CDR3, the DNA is TGTGCCAGCAGCAAAATTGGGGGGTCGAACACCGGGGAGCTGTTTTTT. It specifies CASSKIGGSNTGELFF.

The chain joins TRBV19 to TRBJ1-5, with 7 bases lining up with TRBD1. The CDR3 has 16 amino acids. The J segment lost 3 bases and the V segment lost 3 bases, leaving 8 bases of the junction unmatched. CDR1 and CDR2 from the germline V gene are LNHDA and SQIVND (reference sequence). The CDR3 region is CASSIITGELNQPQHF. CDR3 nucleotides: TGTGCCAGTAGTATTATAACAGGGGAACTCAATCAGCCCCAGCATTTT.

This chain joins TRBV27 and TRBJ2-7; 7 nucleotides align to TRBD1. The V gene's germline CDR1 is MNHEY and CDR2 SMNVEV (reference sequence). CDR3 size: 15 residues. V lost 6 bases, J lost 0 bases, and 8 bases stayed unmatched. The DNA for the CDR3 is TGTGCCAGCAGCGAACAGGGGATGGGCTCCTACGAGCAGTACTTC. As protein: CASSEQGMGSYEQYF.

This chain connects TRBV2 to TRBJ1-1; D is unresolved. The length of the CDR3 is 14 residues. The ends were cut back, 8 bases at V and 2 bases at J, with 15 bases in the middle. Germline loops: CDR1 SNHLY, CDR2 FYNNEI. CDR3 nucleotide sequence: TGTGCCAGCGCCCACTCTACCGACAACACTGAAGCTTTCTTT. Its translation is CASAHSTDNTEAFF.

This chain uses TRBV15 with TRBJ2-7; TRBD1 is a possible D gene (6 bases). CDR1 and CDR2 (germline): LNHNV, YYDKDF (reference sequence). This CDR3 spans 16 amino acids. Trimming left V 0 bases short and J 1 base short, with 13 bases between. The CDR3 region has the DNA TGTGCCACCAGCAGAGATCAGGGGCAGTTATCCTACGAGCAGTACTTC. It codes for CATSRDQGQLSYEQYF.